A single sample is the source of the 15 T cell receptor beta chains below, sequenced in a study of regulatory T cells in long-lasting Graves disease. Documented time point: newly diagnosed GD, antithyroid drugs for less than 3 months. The TCR library was made from RNA that had been extracted from PBMCs in TRIzol. CDR3 regions were amplified by Arm-PCR using iRepertoire HTBI primers to build TCR beta libraries. TCRdb called the multiplex PCR reads again in MiXCR, with one record for every CDR3 protein. The sample lists 500,000 or so distinct CDR3 sequences, 14% occurring once. These data were likewise used in another study, on T cells in Graves' hyperthyroidism and ophthalmopathy.

This sample comprised peripheral blood mononuclear cells (PBMCs), obtained at new diagnosis, from a patient treated with antithyroid drugs. These TCRs come from a woman in her forties or fifties with Graves disease.

The rearrangement joins TRBV29-1 to TRBJ1-2, with D perhaps matching TRBD1 (6 bases). The CDR3 covers 13 residues. With 7 bases removed from V and 5 bases from J, the gap between germline ends came to 17 bases. Germline assignment: CDR1 SQVTM and CDR2 ANQGSEA. The chain's CDR3 is CSAKHRDRYGYTF. The CDR3 DNA follows: TGCAGCGCAAAACACAGGGATAGATATGGCTACACCTTC.

On this clonotype: A much larger clone sits a single nucleotide away, making a read error possible. In this CDR3 the conserved last residue, phenylalanine or tryptophan, is missing, so a read error is likely. This sequence joins TRBV18 and TRBJ1-1; no firm D call. Germline V gene sequence: CDR1 KGHSH, CDR2 LQKENI. Trimming stripped 0 bases from V and 5 bases from J, with 13 bases between. This CDR3 is 15 amino acids long. The CDR3, as DNA: TGTGCCAGCTCACCACCGAGTATTGTTAGGACTGAAGCTTTCTTA. It codes for CASSPPSIVRTEAFL.

At least ten counts were recorded for this clonotype. CDR3 DNA: TGTGCCAGCAGTTACGCTACAGGGGTTAGGAACGAGCAGTACTTC. This translates into CASSYATGVRNEQYF. J is TRBJ2-7 and V is TRBV2; 7 bases fit TRBD1. J lost 5 bases, V lost 5 bases, and 12 bases had no gene match. The germline CDR1 and CDR2 sequences are SNHLY and FYNNEI. This CDR3 has 15 residues.

The rearrangement links TRBV28 to TRBJ1-5; a possible D gene is TRBD1 (6 bases). With 5 bases removed from V and 9 bases from J, the gap between germline ends came to 17 bases. CDR1 and CDR2 (germline): MDHEN, SYDVKM. The CDR3 consists of 14 residues. The CDR3 here is CASSLTGQMWPQHF. The CDR3 DNA is TGTGCCAGCAGTCTAACAGGGCAAATGTGGCCCCAGCATTTT.

This clonotype was detected only a few times. The chain's CDR3 is CASSLVAGWTGELFF. The CDR3 nucleotides read TGTGCCAGCAGCTTAGTGGCAGGGTGGACCGGGGAGCTGTTTTTT. The V call is TRBV7-9, the J call TRBJ2-2; D is perhaps TRBD1 (5 bases). This CDR3 spans 15 amino acids. Trimming took 1 base from V and 5 from J, leaving 11 bases between them. Germline CDR1 reads SEHNR; CDR2 reads FQNEAQ (reference sequence). Complete variable domain (other parts from reference TRBV7-9 and TRBJ2-2): DTGVSQNPRHKITKRGQNVTFRCDPISEHNRLYWYRQTLGQGPEFLTYFQNEAQLEKSRLLSDRFSAERPKGSFSTLEIQRTEQGDSAMYLCASSLVAGWTGELFFGEGSRLTVL.

The chain links TRBV3-1 to TRBJ2-7; D is perhaps TRBD1 (5 bases). Per germline, CDR1 LGHDT and CDR2 YNNKEL (reference sequence). The V end was cut by 0 bases, the J end by 6 bases, with 9 bases between. The CDR3 length is 13 residues. The CDR3 region is CASSQEGQGEQYF. CDR3 sequence (DNA): TGTGCCAGCAGCCAAGAGGGTCAGGGCGAGCAGTACTTC.

This clonotype was found many times. V usage is TRBV7-8 and J usage is TRBJ2-7; 13 nucleotides align to TRBD2. V lost 5 bases and J lost 2; bases outside the gene matches: 3. CDR1 is SGHVS, CDR2 FQNEAQ, per germline. This CDR3 has 15 residues. The CDR3 here is CASSRLAGGTYEQYF. For the CDR3, the DNA is TGTGCCAGCAGCCGACTAGCGGGAGGAACCTACGAGCAGTACTTC.

To note about this clonotype: A much larger clone sits a single nucleotide away, making a read error possible. The chain has TRBV11-2 and TRBJ2-7; no definite D call. The CDR3 has 16 amino acids. CDR1 is SGHAT and CDR2 is FQNNGV in the germline V gene. V gave up 6 bases and J gave up 2 bases, with 20 bases separating them. The CDR3 bases are TGTGCCAGCAGTGAAGAAGGGCGACGTGCCACCTACGAGCAGTACTTC. Translated: CASSEEGRRATYEQYF.

The table lists this clonotype with many counts. V is TRBV19 and J is TRBJ2-7; 7 bases align to TRBD2. Germline V CDR1 and CDR2: LNHDA, SQIVND (reference sequence). There are 15 residues in the CDR3. The V gene end was trimmed by 6 bases and the J gene end by 2 bases; junction bases not matched to a gene: 10. The CDR3: CASSPRGLGAYEQYF. CDR3 DNA: TGTGCCAGTAGCCCCAGAGGACTAGGGGCCTACGAGCAGTACTTC.

With respect to this clonotype: Since a much larger clone is just one base distant, this may be a read error. The CDR3 DNA is TGTGCCAGCAGTTTCCGACAGGGTCGGAATCAGCCCCAGCATTTT. Protein sequence: CASSFRQGRNQPQHF. This chain joins TRBV27 and TRBJ1-5; 7 bases fit TRBD1. Germline lookup yields CDR1 MNHEY and CDR2 SMNVEV (reference sequence). The CDR3 totals 15 residues. The V gene end was trimmed by 3 bases and the J gene end by 4 bases; junction bases not matched to a gene: 6.

V is TRBV19 and J is TRBJ2-2; tentatively, D is TRBD1 (6 bases). This CDR3 contains 13 residues. V lost 5 bases to trimming and J lost 5 bases, with 9 bases between them. CDR1 and CDR2 from the germline V gene are LNHDA and SQIVND (reference sequence). CDR3 residues: CASSAGVTGELFF. Here the CDR3 DNA reads TGTGCCAGTAGTGCAGGGGTTACCGGGGAGCTGTTTTTT. Together with reference TRBV19 and TRBJ2-2, the CDR3 gives the full variable domain: DGGITQSPKYLFRKEGQNVTLSCEQNLNHDAMYWYRQDPGQGLRLIYYSQIVNDFQKGDIAEGYSVSREKKESFPLTVTSAQKNPTAFYLCASSAGVTGELFFGEGSRLTVL.

This clonotype was counted at least ten times. The CDR3 nucleotides read TGTGCCAGCGGGCTTTTGGGGGGTTCTTGGGAGACCCAGTACTTC. Protein sequence: CASGLLGGSWETQYF. The chain has TRBV27 and TRBJ2-5, with D possibly matching TRBD2 (6 bases). V was pared by 8 bases and J by 5 bases, with 21 bases between. Germline V gene lookup returns CDR1 MNHEY and CDR2 SMNVEV (reference sequence). The CDR3 has 15 residues.

This clonotype was seen ten or more times. One end of the junction varies from germline; a read error may be responsible. The V call is TRBV5-1, the J call TRBJ2-5; possible D gene TRBD2, 6 bases. CDR1 and CDR2 from the germline V gene are SGHRS and YFSETQ. The CDR3 covers 15 residues. CDR3 nucleotide sequence: TGCGCCAGCAGCTTGGAACCCCACAAACGGGAGATCCAGTACTTC. Protein: CASSLEPHKREIQYF.

This clonotype was detected ten times or more. The chain links TRBV7-9 to TRBJ2-7; D could derive from TRBD1 or TRBD2 (6 bases each). V lost 3 bases and J 6 bases, leaving 21 bases between the germline ends. Germline V CDR1 and CDR2: SEHNR, FQNEAQ (reference sequence). The length of the CDR3 is 16 residues. The CDR3 here is CASSFGGLASLSEQYF. The CDR3 DNA reads as TGTGCCAGCAGCTTTGGGGGGCTAGCGTCTTTGTCCGAGCAGTACTTC.

This chain joins TRBV9 and TRBJ2-3, with 11 bases lining up with TRBD2. V lost 3 bases to trimming and J lost 8 bases; unmatched junction nucleotides: 8. CDR3 length: 15 amino acids. Germline V gene lookup returns CDR1 SGDLS and CDR2 YYNGEE. CDR3 sequence (DNA): TGTGCCAGCAGCGCTGACTTAGCGGGAGGGGGTACGCAGTATTTT. Amino acid sequence: CASSADLAGGGTQYF.